This T cell receptor beta chain was recorded in a study of cytomegalovirus exposure and HLA in healthy donors. Study-level findings and limits: TCR clusters originating in the first cohort tended to co-occur in the approximately 120 validation repertoires, according to a later analysis.

Generated by immunoSEQ multiplex PCR, the TCRdb table keeps only in-frame clones and is missing some. The table lists approximately 82,000 clones, 85% to 95% of them singletons. Points on this clone: The antigen is unknown.

This CDR3 spans 15 amino acids. Unmatched junction bases numbered 6, after V lost 5 bases and J lost 2 bases. Germline V CDR1 and CDR2: MDHEN, SYDVKM. The chain employs TRBV28 and TRBJ1-5; TRBD1 agrees at 7 bases. Material: PBMCs. The receptor was isolated from a woman between 18 and 29 years old in good health and CMV-seronegative. The CDR3 loop reads CASSQGGTGNQPQHF. CDR3 DNA sequence: TGTGCCAGCAGTCAAGGAGGGACAGGCAATCAGCCCCAGCATTTT.